Shown below are 3 T cell receptor beta chains from a single sample sequenced in a study of OX40 agonist ivuxolimab in advanced cancers. TCRdb keeps only in-frame clones here, not all; method: immunoSEQ multiplex PCR. The sample holds about 100,000 clones, about 86% seen once. The specimen comprised CD4+ or CD8+ T cells sorted from blood, sampled in a trial of the OX40 agonist ivuxolimab. These receptors all come from an adult with an advanced solid tumor such as melanoma, head and neck, liver or kidney cancer.

The rearrangement uses TRBV2 and TRBJ2-1; TRBD1 or TRBD2 may be the D gene (5 bases each). V was trimmed by 3 bases and J by 3 bases, leaving 21 bases between them. Germline V CDR1 and CDR2: SNHLY, FYNNEI. The CDR3 spans 18 residues. The CDR3 sequence is CASSDLFRGPGFYNEQFF. The CDR3 region has the DNA TGTGCCAGCAGTGACTTATTCCGGGGACCAGGCTTCTACAATGAGCAGTTCTTC.

The table lists this clone with a count of one. The chain is built from TRBV11-3 and TRBJ2-1, with a weak D call TRBD2 (6 bases). The CDR3 is 14 amino acids. Trimming removed 0 bases from V and 8 bases from J, with 11 bases in between. Germline assignment: CDR1 SGHNT and CDR2 YENEEA. As DNA, the CDR3 is TGTGCCAGCAGCTTAGATGCGAGGGACTATGAGCAGTTCTTC. Amino acids: CASSLDARDYEQFF.

The chain has TRBV29-1 and TRBJ2-1, with TRBD1 identical over 7 bases. The V and J ends lost 6 bases and 3 bases, in that order; junction bases with no gene match: 5. In germline, CDR1 is SQVTM, CDR2 ANQGSEA. The CDR3 is 13 amino acids. DNA of the CDR3: TGCAGCGTCCTACAGGGGATCTACAATGAGCAGTTCTTC. Amino acids: CSVLQGIYNEQFF.